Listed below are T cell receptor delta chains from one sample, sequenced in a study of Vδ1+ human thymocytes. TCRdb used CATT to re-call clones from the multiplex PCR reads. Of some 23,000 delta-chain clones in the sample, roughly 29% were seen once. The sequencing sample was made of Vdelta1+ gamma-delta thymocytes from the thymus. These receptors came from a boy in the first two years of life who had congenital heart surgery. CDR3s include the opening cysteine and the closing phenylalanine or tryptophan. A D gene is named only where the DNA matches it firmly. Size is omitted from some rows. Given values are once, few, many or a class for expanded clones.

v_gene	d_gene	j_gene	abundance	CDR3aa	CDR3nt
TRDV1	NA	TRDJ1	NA	CALGALTPPIPAPWGAYTDKLIF	TGTGCTCTTGGGGCCCTCACCCCCCCTATTCCGGCACCTTGGGGGGCGTACACCGATAAACTCATCTTT
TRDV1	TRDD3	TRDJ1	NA	CALGKWPSFLLGDTPVADKLIF	TGTGCTCTCGGGAAATGGCCCAGCTTCCTACTGGGGGATACGCCGGTTGCCGATAAACTCATCTTT
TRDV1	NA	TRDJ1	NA	CALGESVVSYRELWPWSTGKLIF	TGTGCTCTTGGGGAATCGGTCGTTTCTTACCGAGAACTGTGGCCTTGGTCTACGGGTAAACTCATCTTT
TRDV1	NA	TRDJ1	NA	CALGEPCPRGARADKLIF	TGTGCTCTTGGGGAACCCTGCCCTCGGGGAGCGAGGGCCGATAAACTCATCTTT
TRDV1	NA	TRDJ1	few	CALGDEFSDKLIF	TGTGCTCTTGGGGATGAATTCTCCGATAAACTCATCTTT
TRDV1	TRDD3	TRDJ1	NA	CALGEIPQKVLGDRYTDKLIF	TGTGCTCTTGGGGAAATACCGCAAAAGGTACTGGGGGATCGATACACCGATAAACTCATCTTT
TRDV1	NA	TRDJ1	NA	CALGEPQPFAQKLIF	TGTGCTCTTGGGGAACCGCAACCGTTCGCTCAAAAACTCATCTTT
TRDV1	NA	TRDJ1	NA	CALGPPEEAYTRCRGTDKLIF	TGTGCTCTTGGACCCCCGGAGGAGGCCTACACCCGATGTAGAGGTACCGATAAACTCATCTTT
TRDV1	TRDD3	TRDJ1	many	CALGASFPLSPLLGDTRTKLIF	TGTGCTCTTGGGGCGAGCTTTCCCCTAAGTCCTTTACTGGGGGATACGCGGACAAAACTCATCTTT
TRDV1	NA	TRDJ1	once	CALGEKPFGQVPDKLIF	TGTGCTCTTGGGGAAAAGCCTTTCGGGCAGGTCCCCGATAAACTCATCTTT
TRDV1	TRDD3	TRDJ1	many	CALGPSVPLGDTRGGDKLIF	TGTGCTCTTGGGCCCTCCGTTCCCCTGGGGGATACGAGGGGAGGCGATAAACTCATCTTT
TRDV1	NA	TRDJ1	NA	CALGEGAYTDKLIF	TGTGCTCTTGGGGAGGGGGCCTACACCGATAAACTCATCTTT
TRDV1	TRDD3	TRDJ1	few	CALGEIKFSRWGIRDFQVPTDKLIF	TGTGCTCTTGGGGAAATAAAATTTTCCCGCTGGGGGATACGAGATTTTCAGGTACCTACCGATAAACTCATCTTT
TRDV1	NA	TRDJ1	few	CALGEGGSPRPLPYTDKLIF	TGTGCTCTTGGGGAAGGGGGTTCCCCTCGTCCCTTACCCTACACCGATAAACTCATCTTT
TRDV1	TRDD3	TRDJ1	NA	CALGVGPPPYWGIPSLDTDKLIF	TGTGCTCTTGGGGTAGGTCCTCCCCCGTACTGGGGGATACCCTCTTTGGACACCGATAAACTCATCTTT
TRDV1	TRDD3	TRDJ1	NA	CALGERGPSELGERRTPYTDKLIF	TGTGCTCTTGGGGAACGGGGGCCTTCCGAACTGGGGGAAAGGAGAACCCCCTACACCGATAAACTCATCTTT
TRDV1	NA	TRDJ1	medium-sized	CALGETYSSLVGPDDKLIF	TGTGCTCTTGGGGAAACCTATTCTTCCCTGGTCGGCCCCGACGATAAACTCATCTTT
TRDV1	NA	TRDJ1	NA	CALGRPTWGPYTDKLIF	TGTGCTCTTGGGCGCCCTACGTGGGGCCCTTACACCGATAAACTCATCTTT
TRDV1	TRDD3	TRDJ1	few	CALGELSLGDNGGTDKLIF	TGTGCTCTTGGGGAACTATCCCTGGGGGATAATGGTGGCACCGATAAACTCATCTTT
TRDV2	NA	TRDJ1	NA	CACCGISTDKLIF	TGTGCCTGTTGTGGGATTAGCACCGATAAACTCATCTTT
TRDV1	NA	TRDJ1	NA	CALGFPRIGGHCKLIF	TGTGCTCTTGGGTTTCCTCGCATCGGGGGACATTGCAAACTCATCTTT
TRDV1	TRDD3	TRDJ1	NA	CALGELAPQLGDRIPLRSGTDKLIF	TGTGCTCTTGGGGAACTAGCCCCTCAACTGGGGGATAGGATACCCCTTCGGTCCGGTACCGATAAACTCATCTTT
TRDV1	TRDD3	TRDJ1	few	CALGELFHSALGVTDYTDKLIF	TGTGCTCTTGGGGAATTGTTTCACTCGGCACTGGGGGTTACAGACTACACCGATAAACTCATCTTT
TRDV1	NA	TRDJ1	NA	CALGGSPTSYRGYLPLDTDKLIF	TGTGCTCTTGGGGGATCCCCAACTTCCTACAGGGGATATTTGCCCTTGGACACCGATAAACTCATCTTT
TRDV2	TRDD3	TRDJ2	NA	CACDTVLGDTLTAQLFF	TGTGCCTGTGACACCGTGCTGGGGGATACGTTGACAGCACAACTCTTCTTT
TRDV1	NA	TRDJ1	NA	CALVPSQGVADKLIF	TGTGCTCTCGTACCTTCCCAGGGAGTGGCCGATAAACTCATCTTT
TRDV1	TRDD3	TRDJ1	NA	CAHGEPSVLGGNTDKLIF	TGTGCTCATGGGGAGCCATCTGTACTGGGGGGTAACACCGATAAACTCATCTTT
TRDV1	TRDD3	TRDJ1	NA	CALGEKSGRLVLGDTATDKLIF	TGTGCTCTTGGGGAAAAGTCGGGTCGTCTTGTACTGGGGGATACGGCCACCGATAAACTCATCTTT
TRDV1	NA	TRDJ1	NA	CALGRIGRSDKLIF	TGTGCTCTTGGGCGTATAGGTCGGTCCGATAAACTCATCTTT
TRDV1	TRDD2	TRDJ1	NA	CALGEKVLPTRGMSIPGKLIF	TGTGCTCTTGGGGAAAAGGTCCTTCCTACTCGGGGTATGTCGATCCCCGGTAAACTCATCTTT
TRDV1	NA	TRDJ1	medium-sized	CALGEPGLHWRIGARTDKLIF	TGTGCTCTTGGGGAACCAGGCCTTCATTGGAGGATTGGAGCACGCACCGATAAACTCATCTTT
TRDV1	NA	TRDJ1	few	CALGDPWEGPYTDKLIF	TGTGCTCTTGGGGATCCCTGGGAAGGGCCTTACACCGATAAACTCATCTTT
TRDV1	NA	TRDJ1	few	CALGALRDSSVPKLIF	TGTGCTCTTGGGGCCCTCAGAGACTCCTCGGTACCTAAACTCATCTTT
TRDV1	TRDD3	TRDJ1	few	CALGEVPSRGWGMTGTDKLIF	TGTGCTCTTGGGGAGGTTCCTTCACGCGGCTGGGGGATGACCGGGACCGATAAACTCATCTTT
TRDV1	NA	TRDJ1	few	CALRLRTVYTDKLIF	TGTGCTCTCCGGTTAAGGACTGTGTACACCGATAAACTCATCTTT
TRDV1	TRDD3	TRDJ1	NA	CALGERKGPRYWGTKYTDKLIF	TGTGCTCTTGGGGAACGAAAGGGACCCCGTTACTGGGGGACAAAGTACACCGATAAACTCATCTTT
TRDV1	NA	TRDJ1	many	CALGPLPPLPDKLIF	TGTGCTCTTGGACCCCTCCCGCCTTTGCCCGATAAACTCATCTTT
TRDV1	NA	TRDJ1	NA	CALGEVNPARGSDRDKLIF	TGTGCTCTTGGGGAAGTCAATCCCGCTCGGGGATCGGACCGTGATAAACTTATCTTT
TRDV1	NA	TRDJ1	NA	CALEEPLAFWDTDKLIF	TGTGCTCTTGAGGAACCTTTGGCGTTCTGGGACACCGATAAACTCATCTTT
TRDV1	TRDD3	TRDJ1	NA	CALGELAYWGPKKPDKLIF	TGTGCTCTTGGGGAACTGGCCTACTGGGGTCCCAAGAAGCCCGATAAACTCATCTTT
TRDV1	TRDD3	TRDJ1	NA	CALGECPAFWGLGDNGFADKLIF	TGTGCTCTTGGGGAATGCCCCGCCTTCTGGGGACTGGGGGATAACGGTTTTGCCGATAAACTCATCTTT
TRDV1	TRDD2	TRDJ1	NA	CALGKPHLPPATQYTDKLIF	TGTGCTCTTGGGAAACCCCACCTTCCTCCCGCAACTCAGTACACCGATAAACTCATCTTT
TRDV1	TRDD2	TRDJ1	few	CALGEPLSYRLYTDKLIF	TGTGCTCTTGGGGAACCCCTTTCCTACCGGCTTTACACCGATAAACTCATCTTT
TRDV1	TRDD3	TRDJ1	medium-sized	CALGSSGWGTYTDKLIF	TGTGCTCTTGGATCCAGCGGGTGGGGGACTTACACCGATAAACTCATCTTT
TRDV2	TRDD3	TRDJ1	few	CACDCVLGDTPYTDKLIF	TGTGCCTGTGATTGCGTACTGGGGGATACCCCCTACACCGATAAACTCATCTTT
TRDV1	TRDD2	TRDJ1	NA	CALGDRPSYVIRGNTDKLIF	TGTGCTCTTGGGGACCGGCCTTCCTACGTTATACGCGGGAACACCGATAAGCTCATCTTT
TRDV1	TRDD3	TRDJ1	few	CALGERTSLSYWGIPGTDKLIF	TGTGCTCTTGGGGAAAGAACCTCCCTATCGTACTGGGGGATTCCGGGGACCGATAAACTCATCTTT
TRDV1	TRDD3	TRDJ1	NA	CALGDRLPGGYADTDKLIF	TGTGCTCTTGGGGACCGTCTTCCTGGGGGATACGCGGACACCGATAAACTCATCTTT
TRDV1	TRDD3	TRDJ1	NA	CALGELYRSHEGVLGDTVTDKLIF	TGTGCTCTTGGGGAACTATACCGTTCCCACGAGGGTGTACTGGGGGATACGGTCACCGATAAACTCATCTTT